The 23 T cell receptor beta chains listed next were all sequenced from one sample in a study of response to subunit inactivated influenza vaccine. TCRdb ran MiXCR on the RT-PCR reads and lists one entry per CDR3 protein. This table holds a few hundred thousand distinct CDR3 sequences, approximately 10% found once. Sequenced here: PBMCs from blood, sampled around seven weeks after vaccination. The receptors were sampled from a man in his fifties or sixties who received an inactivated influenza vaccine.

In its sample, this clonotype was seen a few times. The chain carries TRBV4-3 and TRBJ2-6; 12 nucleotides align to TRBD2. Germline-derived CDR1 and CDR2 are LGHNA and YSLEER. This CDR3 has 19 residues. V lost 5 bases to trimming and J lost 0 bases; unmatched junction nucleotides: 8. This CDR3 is CASSKLAGGVSSGANVLTF. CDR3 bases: TGCGCCAGCAGCAAACTAGCGGGAGGCGTGAGCTCTGGGGCCAACGTCCTGACTTTC.

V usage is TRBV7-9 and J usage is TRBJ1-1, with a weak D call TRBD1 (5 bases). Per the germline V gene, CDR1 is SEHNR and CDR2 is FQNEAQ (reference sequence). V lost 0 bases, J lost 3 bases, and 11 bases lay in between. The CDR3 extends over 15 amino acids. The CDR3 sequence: CASSLAPGGDTEAFF. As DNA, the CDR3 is TGTGCCAGCAGCTTAGCTCCGGGGGGAGACACTGAAGCTTTCTTT. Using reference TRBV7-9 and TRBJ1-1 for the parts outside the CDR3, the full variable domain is DTGVSQNPRHKITKRGQNVTFRCDPISEHNRLYWYRQTLGQGPEFLTYFQNEAQLEKSRLLSDRFSAERPKGSFSTLEIQRTEQGDSAMYLCASSLAPGGDTEAFFGQGTRLTVV.

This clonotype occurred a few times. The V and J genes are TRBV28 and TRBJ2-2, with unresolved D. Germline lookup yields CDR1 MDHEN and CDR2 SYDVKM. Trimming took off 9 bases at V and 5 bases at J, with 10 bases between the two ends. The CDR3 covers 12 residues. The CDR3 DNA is TGTGCCAGTCCAACCCAGACCGGGGAGCTGTTTTTT. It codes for CASPTQTGELFF.

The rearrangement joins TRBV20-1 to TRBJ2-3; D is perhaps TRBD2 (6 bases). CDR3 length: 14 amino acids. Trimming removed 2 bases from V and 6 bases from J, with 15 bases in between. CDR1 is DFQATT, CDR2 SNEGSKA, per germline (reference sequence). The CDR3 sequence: CSARTRRDSDTQYF. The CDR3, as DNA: TGCAGTGCTAGAACGCGGCGGGACTCGGATACGCAGTATTTT.

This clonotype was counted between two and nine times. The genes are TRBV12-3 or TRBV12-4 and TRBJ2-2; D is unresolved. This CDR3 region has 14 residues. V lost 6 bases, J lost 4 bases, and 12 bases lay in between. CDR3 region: CASRPRTGTGELFF. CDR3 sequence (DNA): TGTGCCAGCAGGCCACGAACGGGCACCGGGGAGCTGTTTTTT.

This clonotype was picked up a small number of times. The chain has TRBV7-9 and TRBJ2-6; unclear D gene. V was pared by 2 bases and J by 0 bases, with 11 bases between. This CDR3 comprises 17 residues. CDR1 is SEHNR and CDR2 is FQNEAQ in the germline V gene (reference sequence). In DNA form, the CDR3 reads TGTGCCAGCAGCTTATCCCCCCGTATCTCTGGGGCCAACGTCCTGACTTTC. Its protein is CASSLSPRISGANVLTF.

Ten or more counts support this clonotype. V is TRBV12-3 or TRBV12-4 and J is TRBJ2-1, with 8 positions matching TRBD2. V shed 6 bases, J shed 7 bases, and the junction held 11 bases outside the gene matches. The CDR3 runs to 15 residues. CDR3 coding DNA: TGTGCCAGCAGCCGTACTGGCGGGGGGCAGAATGAGCAGTTCTTC. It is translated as CASSRTGGGQNEQFF.

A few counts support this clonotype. The CDR3 DNA reads as TGCGCCAGCAGCCAAGATGGGCAGTTCTACGAGCAGTACTTC. It specifies CASSQDGQFYEQYF. The chain has TRBV4-1 and TRBJ2-7; the D is unclear. This CDR3 has 14 residues. The germline gives CDR1 MGHRA, CDR2 YSYEKL. V lost 0 bases, J lost 3 bases, and 9 bases lay in between.

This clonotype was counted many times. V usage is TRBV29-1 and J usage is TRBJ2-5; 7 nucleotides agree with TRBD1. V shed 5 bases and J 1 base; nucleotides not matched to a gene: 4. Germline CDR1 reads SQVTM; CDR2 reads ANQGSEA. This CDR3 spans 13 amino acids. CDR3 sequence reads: CSVFEGAQETQYF. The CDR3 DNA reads TGCAGCGTTTTCGAGGGGGCCCAAGAGACCCAGTACTTC.

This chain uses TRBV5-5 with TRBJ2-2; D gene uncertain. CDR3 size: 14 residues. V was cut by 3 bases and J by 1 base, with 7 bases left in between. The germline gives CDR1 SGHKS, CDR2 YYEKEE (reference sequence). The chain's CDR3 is CASSSDGNTGELFF. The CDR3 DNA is TGTGCCAGCAGCTCGGACGGGAACACCGGGGAGCTGTTTTTT.

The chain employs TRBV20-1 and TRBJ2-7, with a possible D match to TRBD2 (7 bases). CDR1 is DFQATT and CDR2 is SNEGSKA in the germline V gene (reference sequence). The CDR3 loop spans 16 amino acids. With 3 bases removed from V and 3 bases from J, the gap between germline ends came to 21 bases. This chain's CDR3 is CSARGASGDIGYEQYF. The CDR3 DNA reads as TGCAGTGCTAGGGGGGCTAGCGGAGACATAGGCTACGAGCAGTACTTC.

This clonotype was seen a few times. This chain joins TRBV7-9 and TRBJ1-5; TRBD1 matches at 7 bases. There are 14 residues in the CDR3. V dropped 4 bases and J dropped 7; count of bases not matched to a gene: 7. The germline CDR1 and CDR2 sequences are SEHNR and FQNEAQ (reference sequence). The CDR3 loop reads CASSSDREAQPQHF. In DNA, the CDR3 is TGTGCCAGCAGCTCTGACAGGGAGGCCCAGCCCCAGCATTTT.

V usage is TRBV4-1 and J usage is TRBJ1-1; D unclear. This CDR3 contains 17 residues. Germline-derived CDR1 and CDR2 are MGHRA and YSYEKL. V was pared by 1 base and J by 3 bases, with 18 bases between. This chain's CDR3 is CASSQGSWLRDHTEAFF. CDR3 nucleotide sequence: TGCGCCAGCAGCCAAGGTTCATGGCTAAGGGATCACACTGAAGCTTTCTTT.

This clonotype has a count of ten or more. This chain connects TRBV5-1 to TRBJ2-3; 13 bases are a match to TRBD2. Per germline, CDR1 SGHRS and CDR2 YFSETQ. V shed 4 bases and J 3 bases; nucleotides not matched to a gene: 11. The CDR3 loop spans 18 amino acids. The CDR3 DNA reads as TGCGCCAGCAGCCCCGGACTAGCGGGAGCCCTCCTAACAGATACGCAGTATTTT. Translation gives CASSPGLAGALLTDTQYF.

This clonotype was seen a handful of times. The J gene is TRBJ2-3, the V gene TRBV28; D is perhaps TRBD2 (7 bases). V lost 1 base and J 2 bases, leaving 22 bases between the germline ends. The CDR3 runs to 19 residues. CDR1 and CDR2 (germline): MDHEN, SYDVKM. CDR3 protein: CASSLFPIRDGGPTDTQYF. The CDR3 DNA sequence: TGTGCCAGCAGTTTATTTCCGATCCGGGACGGGGGGCCCACAGATACGCAGTATTTT.

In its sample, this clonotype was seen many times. The CDR3 DNA sequence: TGCAGTGCTAAGACAGGGGGGGGGTATCAGCCCCAGCATTTT. This sequence encodes CSAKTGGGYQPQHF. V and J are TRBV20-1 and TRBJ1-5; 9 bases are a match to TRBD1. In germline, CDR1 is DFQATT, CDR2 SNEGSKA (reference sequence). The V gene end was trimmed by 4 bases and the J gene end by 5 bases; junction bases not matched to a gene: 6. The CDR3 is 14 residues long.

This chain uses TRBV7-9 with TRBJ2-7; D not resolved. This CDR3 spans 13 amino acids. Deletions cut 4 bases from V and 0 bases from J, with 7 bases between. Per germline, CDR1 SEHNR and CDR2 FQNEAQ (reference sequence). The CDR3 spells CASSYARSYEQYF. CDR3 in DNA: TGTGCCAGCAGCTATGCACGCTCCTACGAGCAGTACTTC.

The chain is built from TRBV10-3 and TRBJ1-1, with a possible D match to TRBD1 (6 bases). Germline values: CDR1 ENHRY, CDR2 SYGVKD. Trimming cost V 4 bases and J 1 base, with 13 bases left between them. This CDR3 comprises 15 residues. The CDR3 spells CAISGPSGQNTEAFF. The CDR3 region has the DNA TGTGCCATCAGTGGCCCCTCGGGACAGAACACTGAAGCTTTCTTT.

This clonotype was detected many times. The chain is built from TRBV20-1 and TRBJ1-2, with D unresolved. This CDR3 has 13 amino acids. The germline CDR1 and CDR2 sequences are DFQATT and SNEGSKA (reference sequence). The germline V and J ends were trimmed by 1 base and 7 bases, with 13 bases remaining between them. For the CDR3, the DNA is TGCAGTGCTAGAGTACAACACGTCTCTGGCTACACCTTC. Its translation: CSARVQHVSGYTF.

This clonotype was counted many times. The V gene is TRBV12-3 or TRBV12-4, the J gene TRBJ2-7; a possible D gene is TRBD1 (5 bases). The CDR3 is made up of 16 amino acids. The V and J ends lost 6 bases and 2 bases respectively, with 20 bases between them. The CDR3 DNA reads TGTGCCAGCAGCCAAGTAGGACAATCGGTTCCCTACGAGCAGTACTTC. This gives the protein CASSQVGQSVPYEQYF.

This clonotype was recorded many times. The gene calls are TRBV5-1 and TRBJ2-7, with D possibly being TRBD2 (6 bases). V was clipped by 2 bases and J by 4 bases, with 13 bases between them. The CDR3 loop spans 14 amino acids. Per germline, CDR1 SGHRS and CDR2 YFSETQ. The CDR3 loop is CASSFGGVTYEQYF. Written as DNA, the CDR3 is TGCGCCAGCAGCTTCGGGGGAGTAACTTACGAGCAGTACTTC. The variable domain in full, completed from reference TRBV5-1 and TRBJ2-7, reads KAGVTQTPRYLIKTRGQQVTLSCSPISGHRSVSWYQQTPGQGLQFLFEYFSETQRNKGNFPGRFSGRQFSNSRSEMNVSTLELGDSALYLCASSFGGVTYEQYFGPGTRLTVT.

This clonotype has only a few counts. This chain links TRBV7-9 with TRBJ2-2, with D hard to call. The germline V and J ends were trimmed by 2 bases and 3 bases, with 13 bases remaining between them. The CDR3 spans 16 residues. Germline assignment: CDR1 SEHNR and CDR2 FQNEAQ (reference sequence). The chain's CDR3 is CASSLWARLYTGELFF. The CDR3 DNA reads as TGTGCCAGCAGCTTATGGGCTAGGCTTTACACCGGGGAGCTGTTTTTT.

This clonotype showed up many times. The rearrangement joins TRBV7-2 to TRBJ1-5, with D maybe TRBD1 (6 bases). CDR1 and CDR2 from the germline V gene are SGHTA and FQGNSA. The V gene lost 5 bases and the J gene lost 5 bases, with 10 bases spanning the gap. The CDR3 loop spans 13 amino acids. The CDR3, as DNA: TGTGCCAGCAGCAGGACAGCAGATCAGCCCCAGCATTTT. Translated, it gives CASSRTADQPQHF. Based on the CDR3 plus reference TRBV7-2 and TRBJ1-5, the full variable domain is GAGVSQSPSNKVTEKGKDVELRCDPISGHTALYWYRQSLGQGLEFLIYFQGNSAPDKSGLPSDRFSAERTGGSVSTLTIQRTQQEDSAVYLCASSRTADQPQHFGDGTRLSIL.